This TCR beta chain was observed in a study of response to subunit inactivated influenza vaccine. V was cut by 7 bases and J by 7 bases, with 17 bases left in between. Per the germline V gene, CDR1 is LNHNV and CDR2 is YYDKDF (reference sequence). This CDR3 has 14 residues. This clonotype was observed a handful of times. TCRdb redid the calling of the RT-PCR reads with MiXCR, one entry per CDR3 protein. The sample lists more than 200,000 distinct CDR3 sequences, about 12% occurring once. This TCR came from a man aged 45-60 years who received an inactivated influenza vaccine. The chain employs TRBV15 and TRBJ2-1; the D gene is possibly TRBD2 (6 bases). The sample here was non-naive T cells sorted from PBMCs, taken 14 to 15 days before vaccination. The CDR3 DNA is TGTGCCACCAAGGTAGGGCCTGGAGGGAATGAGCAGTTCTTC. It translates to CATKVGPGGNEQFF.